Following are 32 T cell receptor beta chains from one sample sequenced in a study of OX40 agonist ivuxolimab in advanced cancers. Using immunoSEQ multiplex PCR, the repertoire was profiled, and TCRdb retains in-frame clones only, with some absent. Found here are about 59,000 clones, roughly 84% of them singletons; the top ten hold around 0.47%. Sequenced here: CD4+ or CD8+ T cells sorted from blood, sampled in a trial of the OX40 agonist ivuxolimab. These receptor sequences come from an adult with an advanced solid tumor such as melanoma, head and neck, liver or kidney cancer.

The chain carries TRBV2 and TRBJ2-7; D gene uncertain. V was pared by 0 bases and J by 1 base, with 7 bases between. Germline CDR1 SNHLY, CDR2 FYNNEI. CDR3 length: 14 amino acids. The CDR3 sequence is CASSEAGISYEQYF. The CDR3 DNA follows: TGTGCCAGCAGTGAAGCGGGGATTTCCTACGAGCAGTACTTC.

The V call is TRBV10-3, the J call TRBJ1-4; D perhaps matches TRBD1 (5 bases). Deletions cut 3 bases from V and 8 bases from J, with 10 bases between. Germline V gene data show CDR1 as ENHRY and CDR2 as SYGVKD. CDR3 length: 13 residues. For the CDR3, the DNA is TGTGCCATCAGTGATCTTGGGGCAGAAAAACTGTTTTTT. Residues: CAISDLGAEKLFF.

This chain joins TRBV11-2 and TRBJ2-3, with D unresolved. With 4 bases removed from V and 6 bases from J, the gap between germline ends came to 5 bases. Germline V CDR1 and CDR2: SGHAT, FQNNGV. This CDR3 has 11 residues. The CDR3 sequence is CASSSVDTQYF. The CDR3 nucleotides are TGTGCCAGCAGCTCCGTGGATACGCAGTATTTT.

J is TRBJ2-7 and V is TRBV14; 10 nucleotides line up with TRBD2. CDR1 is SGHDN, CDR2 FVKESK, per germline. J was trimmed by 0 bases and V by 1 base; bases with no gene match: 0. The CDR3 consists of 15 residues. The CDR3 nucleotides are TGTGCCAGCAGCCAAGGGACTAGCGGCTCCTACGAGCAGTACTTC. Translating it yields CASSQGTSGSYEQYF.

The chain combines TRBV9 with TRBJ2-5; D is perhaps TRBD1 (5 bases). V lost 0 bases, J lost 4 bases, and 13 bases lay in between. The CDR3 length is 15 residues. In germline, CDR1 is SGDLS, CDR2 YYNGEE. The CDR3 here is CASSVDLRGRETQYF. The CDR3 DNA follows: TGTGCCAGCAGCGTAGATTTAAGGGGTAGAGAGACCCAGTACTTC.

CDR3 sequence reads: CASSEFGGRGPYEQYF. The CDR3 nucleotides are TGTGCCAGCAGCGAGTTCGGCGGGAGGGGACCCTACGAGCAGTACTTC. The chain carries TRBV7-2 and TRBJ2-7, with 9 positions matching TRBD2. The V segment lost 5 bases and the J segment 2 bases; nucleotides outside the gene matches: 10. The CDR3 is 16 residues long. The germline gives CDR1 SGHTA, CDR2 FQGNSA.

This clone came up a few times. The V and J genes are TRBV5-6 and TRBJ1-5; 8 bases are a match to TRBD1. J lost 0 bases, V lost 4 bases, and 9 bases had no gene match. CDR1 is SGHDT and CDR2 is YYEEEE in the germline V gene. The length of the CDR3 is 17 residues. The CDR3 spells CASSGGQERYSNQPQHF. The CDR3 DNA reads TGTGCCAGCAGCGGGGGACAGGAAAGATATAGCAATCAGCCCCAGCATTTT. Full variable domain (rest looked up from reference TRBV5-6 and TRBJ1-5): DAGVTQSPTHLIKTRGQQVTLRCSPKSGHDTVSWYQQALGQGPQFIFQYYEEEERQRGNFPDRFSGHQFPNYSSELNVNALLLGDSALYLCASSGGQERYSNQPQHFGDGTRLSIL.

This sequence joins TRBV7-8 and TRBJ2-7, with TRBD2 matching 9 bases. The CDR3 contains 14 residues. Germline lookup yields CDR1 SGHVS and CDR2 FQNEAQ. Germline trimming cut 6 bases from V and 6 bases from J; bases unmatched to any gene: 9. CDR3 amino acids: CASSLLAGTIEQYF. The CDR3 region has the DNA TGTGCCAGCAGTCTCCTAGCGGGAACCATCGAGCAGTACTTC.

This chain joins TRBV7-9 and TRBJ2-1; tentatively, D is TRBD2 (6 bases). Germline values: CDR1 SEHNR, CDR2 FQNEAQ (reference sequence). The CDR3 runs 16 residues. V was clipped by 3 bases and J by 7 bases, with 19 bases between them. The CDR3 sequence is CASSFGGTGEMNEQFF. CDR3 sequence (DNA): TGTGCCAGCAGCTTCGGCGGGACGGGAGAGATGAATGAGCAGTTCTTC.

The chain is built from TRBV10-3 and TRBJ1-1, with D hard to call. CDR1 is ENHRY, CDR2 SYGVKD, per germline. The CDR3 covers 14 residues. The V gene lost 7 bases and the J gene lost 1 base, with 13 bases spanning the gap. CDR3: CAITGSGENTEAFF. As DNA, the CDR3 is TGTGCCATCACTGGAAGCGGCGAGAACACTGAAGCTTTCTTT.

This chain connects TRBV5-1 to TRBJ2-7, with 10 bases that match TRBD1. With V trimmed by 3 bases and J by 2 bases, 5 bases remained unmatched. This CDR3 spans 15 amino acids. Germline lookup yields CDR1 SGHRS and CDR2 YFSETQ. The CDR3 is CASSSRDRGTYEQYF. The DNA for the CDR3 is TGCGCCAGCAGCTCCCGGGACAGGGGAACCTACGAGCAGTACTTC.

The J gene is TRBJ2-7, the V gene TRBV5-4, with 8 bases that match TRBD1. The germline CDR1 and CDR2 sequences are SGHNT and YYREEE (reference sequence). J lost 1 base, V lost 5 bases, and 5 bases had no gene match. The CDR3 spans 14 residues. The CDR3 bases are TGTGCCAGCAGGACGGACAGGGCATCCTACGAGCAGTACTTC. Translation: CASRTDRASYEQYF.

This chain connects TRBV2 to TRBJ2-5; a possible D gene is TRBD2 (5 bases). Germline-derived CDR1 and CDR2 are SNHLY and FYNNEI. The CDR3 runs to 12 residues. Between the trimmed V and J ends, which lost 3 bases and 3 bases, there was a span of 5 bases. The CDR3 region is CASSEGEETQYF. The DNA for the CDR3 is TGTGCCAGCAGTGAGGGAGAAGAGACCCAGTACTTC.

The chain is built from TRBV30 and TRBJ2-3, with 9 nucleotides matching TRBD2. The junction had 10 bases not matched to a gene; V was cut back by 0 bases and J by 0 bases. The CDR3 has 18 amino acids. Germline CDR1 and CDR2: GTSNPN and SVGIG (reference sequence). CDR3: CAWSVVLAGSVSTDTQYF. The CDR3 DNA sequence: TGTGCCTGGAGTGTAGTGCTAGCGGGGAGCGTTAGCACAGATACGCAGTATTTT.

The chain is built from TRBV10-1 and TRBJ2-3; D is ambiguous. V was clipped by 2 bases and J by 1 base, with 7 bases between them. The CDR3 is made up of 14 amino acids. In germline, CDR1 is WNHNN, CDR2 SYGVQD (reference sequence). The CDR3 DNA is TGCGCCAGCAGTGAGGAGTTTGGCACAGATACGCAGTATTTT. Translation gives CASSEEFGTDTQYF.

The chain uses TRBV7-9 and TRBJ1-2; D uncertain. Germline CDR1 and CDR2: SEHNR and FQNEAQ (reference sequence). With 1 base removed from V and 1 base from J, the gap between germline ends came to 10 bases. This CDR3 region has 15 residues. CDR3 DNA sequence: TGTGCCAGCAGCTTAGACCTAAAGGGTAACTATGGCTACACCTTC. Residues: CASSLDLKGNYGYTF.

The chain is built from TRBV4-1 and TRBJ2-5; 10 positions agree with TRBD2. The J segment lost 7 bases and the V segment lost 6 bases, leaving 11 bases of the junction unmatched. Germline V gives CDR1 MGHRA, CDR2 YSYEKL. The CDR3 extends over 15 amino acids. The CDR3 region is CASRVGLAEGGTQYF. The CDR3 DNA follows: TGCGCCAGCAGAGTCGGACTAGCGGAGGGTGGGACCCAGTACTTC.

The CDR3 spells CASSNTRDRGSPLHF. CDR3 bases: TGTGCCAGCAGCAACACCCGGGACAGGGGTTCACCCCTCCACTTT. The chain uses TRBV2 and TRBJ1-6, with 10 nucleotides matching TRBD1. There are 15 residues in the CDR3. The germline CDR1 and CDR2 sequences are SNHLY and FYNNEI. Trimming took 6 bases from V and 9 from J; bases not matched to a gene: 8.

The chain joins TRBV30 to TRBJ2-3, with 11 bases that match TRBD2. CDR1 is GTSNPN and CDR2 is SVGIG in the germline V gene (reference sequence). The CDR3 sequence is 16 residues long. Trimming took 0 bases from V and 4 from J; bases not matched to a gene: 6. The CDR3 DNA reads as TGTGCCTGGAGTGTAACGCTAGCGGGAGGTGCAGATACGCAGTATTTT. It is translated as CAWSVTLAGGADTQYF.

The chain combines TRBV29-1 with TRBJ2-2; TRBD2 agrees at 8 bases. This CDR3 has 14 amino acids. The V segment lost 8 bases and the J segment 7 bases; nucleotides outside the gene matches: 12. The germline CDR1 and CDR2 sequences are SQVTM and ANQGSEA. CDR3 bases: TGCAGCTCCCAGCGGGACCGGGAGGGCGGGGAGCTGTTTTTT. Its protein product is CSSQRDREGGELFF.

This chain connects TRBV7-2 to TRBJ2-5; the D is unclear. The CDR3 extends over 12 amino acids. V was clipped by 2 bases and J by 1 base, with 2 bases between them. From germline, CDR1 is SGHTA and CDR2 FQGNSA. In DNA form, the CDR3 reads TGTGCCAGCAGCTTATTCCAAGAGACCCAGTACTTC. It codes for CASSLFQETQYF.

The chain has TRBV4-3 and TRBJ2-1; a weak D match, TRBD1 (6 bases). V lost 4 bases to trimming and J lost 10 bases, with 20 bases between them. This CDR3 is built from 15 residues. Germline-derived CDR1 and CDR2 are LGHNA and YSLEER. Here the CDR3 reads CASSPTWGPRQEQFF. CDR3 DNA sequence: TGCGCCAGCAGCCCTACCTGGGGGCCTCGGCAGGAGCAGTTCTTC.

This clone was seen only once. V gene TRBV11-2 combines with J gene TRBJ2-5; tentatively, D is TRBD2 (5 bases). V lost 6 bases to trimming and J lost 4 bases, with 15 bases between them. The germline gives CDR1 SGHAT, CDR2 FQNNGV. This CDR3 comprises 14 residues. CDR3: CASRPLRGRETQYF. CDR3 bases: TGTGCCAGCAGGCCCCTCCGCGGGCGAGAGACCCAGTACTTC.

The chain couples TRBV2 to TRBJ1-2, with D tentatively TRBD1 (5 bases). The CDR3 loop spans 14 amino acids. Trimming pared 8 bases from V and 4 bases from J, leaving 17 bases between. Germline lookup yields CDR1 SNHLY and CDR2 FYNNEI. The CDR3: CASRGTVTGYGYTF. In nucleotides, the CDR3 is TGTGCCAGCCGCGGAACTGTTACAGGCTATGGCTACACCTTC.

The V and J genes are TRBV10-3 and TRBJ2-1, with D tentatively TRBD1 (5 bases). Deletions cut 4 bases from V and 4 bases from J, with 8 bases between. CDR3 length: 13 residues. Germline V gene lookup returns CDR1 ENHRY and CDR2 SYGVKD. This CDR3 reads CAISGRDYNEQFF. The CDR3 DNA follows: TGTGCCATCAGTGGCAGGGATTACAATGAGCAGTTCTTC.

The V gene is TRBV19, the J gene TRBJ1-2; D is possibly TRBD1 (5 bases). Germline values: CDR1 LNHDA, CDR2 SQIVND (reference sequence). The germline V and J ends were trimmed by 5 bases and 3 bases, with 7 bases remaining between them. This CDR3 contains 12 residues. The CDR3 sequence: CASSRDDYGYTF. CDR3 nucleotides: TGTGCCAGTAGTCGGGACGACTATGGCTACACCTTC.

The chain has TRBV19 and TRBJ2-1, with a weak D call TRBD2 (7 bases). The CDR3 length is 13 residues. V dropped 5 bases and J dropped 7 bases, with 12 bases sitting between them. Germline V CDR1 and CDR2: LNHDA, SQIVND (reference sequence). The CDR3 DNA follows: TGTGCCAGTAGTGTGGGAGGGGGAAATGAGCAGTTCTTC. It translates to CASSVGGGNEQFF.

The V call is TRBV5-1, the J call TRBJ1-5; possibly TRBD1 for D (5 bases). The germline CDR1 and CDR2 sequences are SGHRS and YFSETQ. Trimming shortened V by 4 bases and J by 0 bases, and 11 bases separated the two germline ends. The CDR3 covers 15 residues. CDR3 sequence (DNA): TGCGCCAGCAGCCTCGGGACGGATAGCAATCAGCCCCAGCATTTT. Protein: CASSLGTDSNQPQHF. The full variable domain, rest sourced from reference TRBV5-1 and TRBJ1-5, is KAGVTQTPRYLIKTRGQQVTLSCSPISGHRSVSWYQQTPGQGLQFLFEYFSETQRNKGNFPGRFSGRQFSNSRSEMNVSTLELGDSALYLCASSLGTDSNQPQHFGDGTRLSIL.

Only a few counts were recorded for this clone. This rearrangement joins TRBV7-9 to TRBJ2-1; no clear D gene. V shed 5 bases and J shed 10 bases, with 18 bases lying between them. Germline loops: CDR1 SEHNR, CDR2 FQNEAQ (reference sequence). The CDR3 length is 14 residues. The CDR3 nucleotides are TGTGCCAGCAGCCCTGTGATGCTGGCCGGGGAGCAGTTCTTC. The encoded protein is CASSPVMLAGEQFF.

Judged by abundance, this clone is medium-sized. V is TRBV5-6 and J is TRBJ2-7, with D possibly matching TRBD2 (6 bases). Germline V gives CDR1 SGHDT, CDR2 YYEEEE. There are 17 residues in the CDR3. V lost 2 bases to trimming and J lost 0 bases, with 18 bases between them. CDR3 bases: TGTGCCAGCAGCTTCTCGTCTCGCTTAGCGGTCTCCTACGAGCAGTACTTC. This codes for CASSFSSRLAVSYEQYF.

The chain couples TRBV28 to TRBJ1-1; D gene ambiguous. The germline V gene encodes CDR1 MDHEN and CDR2 SYDVKM. The CDR3 totals 10 residues. Trimming shortened V by 7 bases and J by 11 bases, and 11 bases separated the two germline ends. In nucleotides, the CDR3 is TGTGCCAGCATTGGGGTGGGCGCTTTCTTT. It translates to CASIGVGAFF.

This clone has a single count. The chain uses TRBV4-2 and TRBJ2-6; TRBD1 agrees at 8 bases. CDR1 LGHNA and CDR2 YNFKEQ come from the germline V gene. V shed 5 bases and J 0 bases; nucleotides not matched to a gene: 9. The CDR3 totals 18 residues. The chain's CDR3 is CASSIQNRGFSGANVLTF. The CDR3 DNA sequence: TGTGCCAGCAGCATCCAAAACAGGGGGTTCTCTGGGGCCAACGTCCTGACTTTC.